A single sample gave rise to the 5 T cell receptor beta chains below, sequenced in a study of blood T cell repertoires in COVID-19. Measured with immunoSEQ multiplex PCR; TCRdb has only the in-frame clones, and not every one. The table lists 90,000 to 110,000 clones, approximately 82% of them singletons. The sequencing input was peripheral blood. The receptors derive from a woman aged 55-69 years with acute or convalescent COVID-19.

V is TRBV7-9 and J is TRBJ2-1, with TRBD2 matching over 9 bases. J was trimmed by 7 bases and V by 3 bases; bases with no gene match: 4. The CDR3 is 14 residues long. CDR1 SEHNR and CDR2 FQNEAQ come from the germline V gene (reference sequence). CDR3 DNA sequence: TGTGCCAGCAGCTTGGCCCTAGCGGGGAATGAGCAGTTCTTC. Its protein is CASSLALAGNEQFF. The full variable domain, with the rest looked up from reference TRBV7-9 and TRBJ2-1, is DTGVSQNPRHKITKRGQNVTFRCDPISEHNRLYWYRQTLGQGPEFLTYFQNEAQLEKSRLLSDRFSAERPKGSFSTLEIQRTEQGDSAMYLCASSLALAGNEQFFGPGTRLTVL.

The rearrangement joins TRBV5-6 to TRBJ1-6; no firm D call. V gave up 0 bases and J gave up 10 bases, with 11 bases separating them. This CDR3 contains 14 residues. CDR1 and CDR2 (germline): SGHDT, YYEEEE. CDR3 in amino acids: CASSLGRETSPLHF. In DNA, the CDR3 is TGTGCCAGCAGCTTGGGCCGCGAAACCTCACCCCTCCACTTT.

This chain's CDR3 is CASSLAGTGGITGANVLTF. CDR3 DNA: TGTGCCAGCAGCTTAGCAGGGACAGGGGGAATTACTGGGGCCAACGTCCTGACTTTC. The chain combines TRBV7-2 with TRBJ2-6, with 11 bases identical to TRBD1. V dropped 0 bases and J dropped 2; count of bases not matched to a gene: 6. Per germline, CDR1 SGHTA and CDR2 FQGNSA. This CDR3 region has 19 residues.

The chain couples TRBV28 to TRBJ1-5; D not resolved. CDR3 length equals 14 residues. Germline CDR1 MDHEN, CDR2 SYDVKM. V was shortened by 6 bases and J by 0 bases, with 9 bases between the two germline ends. CDR3 DNA: TGTGCCAGCAGATGGAGTAATAGCAATCAGCCCCAGCATTTT. It yields the protein CASRWSNSNQPQHF.

This chain connects TRBV30 to TRBJ1-2; maybe TRBD1 (6 bases). Germline CDR1 GTSNPN, CDR2 SVGIG (reference sequence). V was cut by 4 bases and J by 8 bases, with 17 bases left in between. The CDR3 extends over 13 amino acids. CDR3 bases: TGTGCCTGGAATTGGCGGGGGCGCGGAGGCTACACCTTC. This translates into CAWNWRGRGGYTF.